The clone carrying this TCR beta chain was recorded a few times. In germline, CDR1 is SGHAT, CDR2 FQNNGV. This CDR3 comprises 13 residues. The V end lost 4 bases, the J end lost 5 bases, and 11 bases lay between the germline ends. Participants, patients aged 18 to 65, had newly diagnosed hyperthyroidism with a duration under 2 months. The study excluded patients with uncontrolled infection, other autoimmune disease, pregnancy or lactation. This specimen belongs to a study of T cells in Graves' hyperthyroidism and ophthalmopathy. Looking at the study overall: Peripheral blood was collected at initial diagnosis, before any treatment.

Amplified regions were TCR beta CDR3 sequences from RNA transcripts. HTBI primers were used for first-round RT-PCR of the TCR CDR3. TCRdb reprocessed the multiplex PCR reads with MiXCR, giving one entry per CDR3 protein. The top ten clones hold more than 25% of a sample with 500,000 to 550,000 distinct CDR3 sequences, under 25% of them seen once. The rearrangement links TRBV11-2 to TRBJ2-5; D is unclear. This clonotype originated in a young man with Graves' hyperthyroidism. The sequenced sample consisted of blood. The chain's CDR3 is CASSSPPEETQYF. Here the CDR3 DNA reads TGTGCCAGCAGCTCCCCCCCGGAGGAGACCCAGTACTTC. The variable domain in full, completed from reference TRBV11-2 and TRBJ2-5, reads EAGVAQSPRYKIIEKRQSVAFWCNPISGHATLYWYQQILGQGPKLLIQFQNNGVVDDSQLPKDRFSAERLKGVDSTLKIQPAKLEDSAVYLCASSSPPEETQYFGPGTRLLVL.